This T cell receptor beta chain was sequenced in a study of CD8 T cells in ankylosing spondylitis. Germline CDR1 reads MNHEY; CDR2 reads SVGAGI. The V end was cut by 2 bases, the J end by 6 bases, with 10 bases between. The CDR3 consists of 13 residues. Study observations and caveats: Matched ankylosing spondylitis synovial fluid reportedly contained a significantly enriched population of disease-linked clones.

At least ten counts were recorded for this clonotype. The antigen is not known. With molecular barcodes, quantitative 5'-RACE was used to make the TCR beta libraries. TCRdb reprocessed the 5' RACE reads via MiXCR and lists one record per CDR3 protein. In the table there are 35,000 or so distinct CDR3 sequences, around 6% of which are singletons. Material for sequencing was blood, either unsorted or a sorted T cell fraction (not recorded which). The V call is TRBV6-5, the J call TRBJ1-1; no reliable D call. The clonotype originates from a male donor with ankylosing spondylitis or in good health (not recorded which). As DNA, the CDR3 is TGTGCCAGCAGTTACGGGCGGGCGTCTGAAGCTTTCTTT. Amino acids: CASSYGRASEAFF.